The source of this T cell receptor (beta chain) is a study of blood T cell repertoires in COVID-19. Study-wide context: COVID-19 samples from acute and convalescent phases originated in the United States, Italy and Spain. The cDNA or gDNA used as material had been derived from T cells, B-cell-depleted T cells, or PBMCs.

Original handling: Amplification with reference gene primers provided the estimates of nucleated cell counts. Repertoires were generated with immunoSEQ multiplex PCR, while TCRdb's copy carries only in-frame clones and drops some. V and J calls and clone size are copied from that table; D and trimming were computed from the DNA. The table shows over 400,000 clones, with 70% to 90% occurring only once. Seattle researchers signed up patients amid active infection and tracked them longitudinally. What was sequenced was peripheral blood. This TCR was sampled from a woman aged 50 to 60 with COVID-19, enrolled during active disease.

CDR3 residues: CASSLEGANYGYTF. In DNA, the CDR3 is TGCGCCAGCAGCTTGGAGGGAGCGAACTATGGCTACACCTTC. The chain employs TRBV5-1 and TRBJ1-2; D is unresolved. CDR1 is SGHRS, CDR2 YFSETQ, per germline. V shed 0 bases and J shed 2 bases, with 8 bases lying between them. CDR3 length: 14 residues. The full variable domain, its missing parts supplied by reference TRBV5-1 and TRBJ1-2, is KAGVTQTPRYLIKTRGQQVTLSCSPISGHRSVSWYQQTPGQGLQFLFEYFSETQRNKGNFPGRFSGRQFSNSRSEMNVSTLELGDSALYLCASSLEGANYGYTFGSGTRLTVV.